The following is a TCR beta chain sequence with its context. The antigen is undetermined. This record belongs to a study of CD8+CD57+ T cells in acquired aplastic anemia. Overall study findings and caveats: The study identified 25 to 30 CD8+ CDR3 sequences shared by patients and controls. CD8+ Simpson's diversity did not differ significantly between patients and controls.

TCR beta VDJ and CDR3 were profiled, and genomic DNA was the template. TCRdb redid the calling of the reads with MiXCR, one entry per CDR3 protein. The top ten clones hold around a sixth of a sample with roughly 190,000 distinct CDR3 sequences, roughly half of them seen once. CDR1 and CDR2 (germline): SGHRS, YFSETQ. The CDR3 totals 13 residues. V lost 4 bases and J lost 1, with 6 bases in between. V is TRBV5-1 and J is TRBJ2-4; no clear D gene. This TCR was recovered from a human donor in good health, serving as a control. Sequencing used sorted CD4+, CD8+, or CD8+CD57+ T cells (not recorded which) from PBMCs. CDR3: CASSQGAKNIQYF. The CDR3 DNA reads as TGCGCCAGCAGCCAAGGGGCCAAAAACATTCAGTACTTC.